This TCR beta chain came from a study of blood T cell repertoires in COVID-19 (dated by TCRdb to the early 2020s). For the wider study: The collaborator samples originated in the United States, Italy and Spain and spanned the acute and convalescent phases of COVID-19. The sample metadata nearly always contained a de-identified subject ID, COVID-19 status, age in years and sex. Samples came from the ongoing ImmuneRACE study (first 160 participants) plus 1,254 subjects from 6 global collaborators. Where available, HLA class I and class II types were taken from metadata supplied by the sample provider and were not determined by assay-based typing. The dataset comprised deeply sampled blood TCRbeta repertoires from subjects exposed to, actively infected with, or recovered from COVID-19. The repertoires were made available in a free public database intended to serve as a resource for research on the immune response to SARS-CoV-2. The prospective study material was composed of cDNA or gDNA derived from T cells, B-cell-depleted T cells, or PBMCs. Summary of the overall study and its limitations: How much clinical and demographic metadata was included differed by source and by participant, and the metadata was provided uncurated.

The immunoSEQ Assay, a bias-controlled multiplex PCR, was used to amplify TCRbeta CDR3 regions from genomic DNA. For the original study's pipeline: The number of nucleated cells in each sample was estimated from the amplification of reference gene primers within the assay. To quantify the absolute abundance of each unique TCRbeta CDR3 rearrangement, sequence reads were collapsed and filtered. For each sample, productive Simpson clonality was calculated as the square root of Simpson's diversity index over productive rearrangements. TCRdb re-hosts the immuneACCESS table, in-frame sequences only. Its copies lack some clones; in the studies checked, an unresolved V gene accounts for under half of them, and the cause for the rest is not known. The V and J calls and clone size are taken from that table; D and trimming were inferred from the DNA. The sample table holds some 54,000 clones, of which roughly four fifths were seen once. 5.5% to 7.5% of the sample belongs to the ten largest clones.

Collaborating institutions collected whole blood in K2EDTA tubes following their own protocols. For TCRbeta analysis, collaborator samples were shipped as frozen whole blood, as isolated PBMCs, or as DNA extracted from either sample type. Only one count was recorded for this clone. Its target antigen remains unknown. No quality values exist for individual bases; no much larger clone is one base distant. Trimming takes 6 bases from V and 14 bases from J, and the germline ends sit 8 bases apart. Its CDR3 holds 10 amino acids, cysteine through phenylalanine. Just CDR3 DNA is preserved here, 30 bases in frame from base 1. CDR1 and CDR2 were assigned from the germline V gene as SNHLY and FYNNEI.

The sequencing input was peripheral blood. The sequence derives from an older man with active COVID-19. Recombination linked TRBV2 to TRBJ1-6, with the identity of the D gene unclear. At the DNA level, the sequence is TGTGCCAGCAGCGAGAGGACCCTCCACTTT. Translated, it gives CASSERTLHF. Joined to the reference TRBV2 and TRBJ1-6 proteins, this CDR3 gives the full variable domain: EPEVTQTPSHQVTQMGQEVILRCVPISNHLYFYWYRQILGQKVEFLVSFYNNEISEKSEIFDDQFSVERPDGSNFTLKIRSTKLEDSAMYFCASSERTLHFGNGTRLTVT.